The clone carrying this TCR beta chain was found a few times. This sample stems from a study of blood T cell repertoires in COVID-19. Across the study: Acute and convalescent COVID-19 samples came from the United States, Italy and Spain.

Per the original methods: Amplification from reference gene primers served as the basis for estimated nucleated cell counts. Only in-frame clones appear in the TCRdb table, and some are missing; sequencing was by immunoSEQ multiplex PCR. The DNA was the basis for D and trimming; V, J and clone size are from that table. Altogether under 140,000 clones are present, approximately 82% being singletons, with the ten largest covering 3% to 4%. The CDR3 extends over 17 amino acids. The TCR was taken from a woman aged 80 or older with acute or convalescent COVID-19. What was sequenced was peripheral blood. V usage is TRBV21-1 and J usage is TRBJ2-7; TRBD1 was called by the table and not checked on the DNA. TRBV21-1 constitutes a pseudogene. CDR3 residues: CASSNLGGTGTSYEQYF. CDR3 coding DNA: TGTGCCAGCAGCAACCTGGGGGGGACAGGGACTTCCTACGAGCAGTACTTC.